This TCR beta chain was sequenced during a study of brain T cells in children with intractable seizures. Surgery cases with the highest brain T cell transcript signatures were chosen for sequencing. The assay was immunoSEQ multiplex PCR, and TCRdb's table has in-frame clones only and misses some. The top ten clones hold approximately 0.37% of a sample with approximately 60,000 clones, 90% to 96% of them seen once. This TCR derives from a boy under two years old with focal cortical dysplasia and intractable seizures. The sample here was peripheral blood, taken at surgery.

CDR3 sequence reads: CASSPRTSGAQAGELFF. CDR3 DNA sequence: TGTGCCAGCTCACCAAGGACTAGCGGGGCCCAGGCCGGGGAGCTGTTTTTT. This chain links TRBV18 with TRBJ2-2, with 12 positions matching TRBD2. The CDR3 runs 17 residues. V dropped 2 bases and J dropped 6; count of bases not matched to a gene: 7. Per the germline V gene, CDR1 is KGHSH and CDR2 is LQKENI.